Listed below are T cell receptor beta chains from one sample, sequenced in a study of technical replicates of blood from a few donors. The assay was immunoSEQ multiplex PCR, and TCRdb's table has in-frame clones only and misses some. The data contain about 73,000 clones, 93% of them singletons. The sample was T cells isolated from PBMCs. The receptors derive from a human donor in good health. Both conserved end residues are part of each CDR3. A D gene is named only where the DNA matches it firmly. Some rows have no size entry. The others give once, few or many, or a class for an expanded clone.

TRBV9	TRBJ2-7	-	-	TGTGCCAGCAGCGTAGGAGCAGGTTTTAGCTCCTACGAGCAGTACTTC	CASSVGAGFSSYEQYF
TRBV18	TRBJ2-1	-	-	TGTGCCAGCTCACCATATCAGGGTACCTACAATGAGCAGTTCTTC	CASSPYQGTYNEQFF
TRBV7-9	TRBJ2-6	once	TRBD1	TGTGCCAGCAGCCCCGCCGGGACAGGTACCTCCGGGGCCAACGTCCTGACTTTC	CASSPAGTGTSGANVLTF
TRBV19	TRBJ2-3	-	-	TGTGCCAGTAGTAAGGGGACACAAGATACGCAGTATTTT	CASSKGTQDTQYF
TRBV27	TRBJ1-1	-	-	TGTGCCAGCAGTTTGTCGGGAAGCACTGAAGCTTTCTTT	CASSLSGSTEAFF
TRBV2	TRBJ2-1	-	TRBD2	TGTGCCAGCAAAGCTAGCGGGAGCCCCTACAATGAGCAGTTCTTC	CASKASGSPYNEQFF
TRBV2	TRBJ1-4	-	-	TGTGCCAGCTTACGGGCGGGGGGTGAAAAACTGTTTTTT	CASLRAGGEKLFF
TRBV5-1	TRBJ1-1	-	TRBD1	TGCGCCAGCAGCTTAAGTCGACAGGGAGGCACTGAAGCTTTCTTT	CASSLSRQGGTEAFF
TRBV27	TRBJ2-3	-	TRBD2	TGTGCCAGCAGTTTGACTAGCGGGAGCACAGATACGCAGTATTTT	CASSLTSGSTDTQYF
TRBV4-1	TRBJ2-1	-	TRBD2	TGCGCCAGCAGCCGGTCCCTAGCGGGGGTTTACAATGAGCAGTTCTTC	CASSRSLAGVYNEQFF
TRBV5-1	TRBJ2-1	-	TRBD1	TGCGCCAGCAGCTATCGGGACAGGCACAATGAGCAGTTCTTC	CASSYRDRHNEQFF
TRBV25-1	TRBJ2-5	-	TRBD1	TGTGCCAGCAGTGAAGGTCTAGGGGGCACCCAGTACTTC	CASSEGLGGTQYF
TRBV27	TRBJ1-5	-	-	TGTGCCAGCAGTTTTAGCGCCGTGGCTGATCAGCCCCAGCATTTT	CASSFSAVADQPQHF
TRBV9	TRBJ1-2	-	-	TGTGCCAGCAGCCGAGGTTTTAACGACTATGGCTACACCTTC	CASSRGFNDYGYTF
TRBV13	TRBJ2-3	few	TRBD2	TGTGCCAGCAGCTCTCCCGGGACTAGGCCGGAGAAGGGCACAGATACGCAGTATTTT	CASSSPGTRPEKGTDTQYF
TRBV6-5	TRBJ1-1	-	-	TGTGCCAGCAGTTTTTCAGTGAACACTGAAGCTTTCTTT	CASSFSVNTEAFF
TRBV9	TRBJ2-3	-	-	TGTGCCAGCAGCGTAGATGGGGGGGCGGGAGATACGCAGTATTTT	CASSVDGGAGDTQYF
TRBV7-9	TRBJ2-7	-	TRBD2	TGTGCCAGCAGCCCTAGGACTAGCGGGAGTTCCTACGAGCAGTACTTC	CASSPRTSGSSYEQYF
TRBV5-1	TRBJ2-7	-	TRBD2	TGCGCCAGCAGCGACCGGGATCTGGGACTAGCGGATCTCTCCTACGAGCAGTACTTC	CASSDRDLGLADLSYEQYF
TRBV6-4	TRBJ2-5	-	TRBD2	TGTGCCAGCAGTAGACTAGCGGGGGACCAAGAGACCCAGTACTTC	CASSRLAGDQETQYF
TRBV6-5	TRBJ2-1	-	TRBD2	TGTGCCAGCAGTGTTCTAGCGGGCTATTACAATGAGCAGTTCTTC	CASSVLAGYYNEQFF
TRBV7-7	TRBJ1-5	-	-	TGTGCTAGCAGTTCCACCGCGAGGTCCGGACGGCGACAGGAATATAGCAATCAGCCCCAGCATTTT	CASSSTARSGRRQEYSNQPQHF
TRBV19	TRBJ1-4	-	-	TGTGCCAGTAGTATGTGGGACTATCGACCTGAAAAACTGTTTTTT	CASSMWDYRPEKLFF